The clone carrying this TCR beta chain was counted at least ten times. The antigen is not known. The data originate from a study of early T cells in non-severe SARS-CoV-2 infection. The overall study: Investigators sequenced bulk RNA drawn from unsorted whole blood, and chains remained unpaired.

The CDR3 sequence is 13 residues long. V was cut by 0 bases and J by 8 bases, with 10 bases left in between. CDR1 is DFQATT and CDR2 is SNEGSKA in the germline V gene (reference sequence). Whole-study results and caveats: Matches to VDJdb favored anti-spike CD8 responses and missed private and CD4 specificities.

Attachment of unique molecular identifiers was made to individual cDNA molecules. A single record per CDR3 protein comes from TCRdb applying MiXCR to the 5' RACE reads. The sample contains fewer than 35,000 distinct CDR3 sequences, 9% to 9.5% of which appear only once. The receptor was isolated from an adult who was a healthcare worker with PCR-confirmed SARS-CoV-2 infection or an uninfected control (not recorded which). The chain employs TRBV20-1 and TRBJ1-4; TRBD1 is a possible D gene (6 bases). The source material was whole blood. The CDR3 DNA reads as TGCAGTGCTAGAGAGGGGGGCCGAGAAAAACTGTTTTTT. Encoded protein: CSAREGGREKLFF.